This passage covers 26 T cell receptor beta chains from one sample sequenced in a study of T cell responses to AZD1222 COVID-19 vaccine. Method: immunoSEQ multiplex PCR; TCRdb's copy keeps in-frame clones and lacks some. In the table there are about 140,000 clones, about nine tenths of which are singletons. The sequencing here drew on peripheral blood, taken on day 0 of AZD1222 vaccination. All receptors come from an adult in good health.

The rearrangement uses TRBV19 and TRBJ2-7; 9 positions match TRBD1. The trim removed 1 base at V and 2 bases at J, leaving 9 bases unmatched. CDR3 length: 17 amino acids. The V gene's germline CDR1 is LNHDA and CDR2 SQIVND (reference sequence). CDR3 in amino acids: CASSIALRTGDTYEQYF. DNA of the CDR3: TGTGCCAGTAGTATAGCATTGAGGACAGGGGATACCTACGAGCAGTACTTC. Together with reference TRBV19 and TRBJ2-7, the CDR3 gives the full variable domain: DGGITQSPKYLFRKEGQNVTLSCEQNLNHDAMYWYRQDPGQGLRLIYYSQIVNDFQKGDIAEGYSVSREKKESFPLTVTSAQKNPTAFYLCASSIALRTGDTYEQYFGPGTRLTVT.

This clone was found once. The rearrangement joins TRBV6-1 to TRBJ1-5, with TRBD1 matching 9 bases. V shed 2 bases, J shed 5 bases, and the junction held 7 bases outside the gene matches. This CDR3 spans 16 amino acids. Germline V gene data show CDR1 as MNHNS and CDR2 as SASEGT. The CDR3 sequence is CASSENFGQGYQPQHF. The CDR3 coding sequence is TGTGCCAGCAGTGAAAATTTCGGACAGGGGTATCAGCCCCAGCATTTT.

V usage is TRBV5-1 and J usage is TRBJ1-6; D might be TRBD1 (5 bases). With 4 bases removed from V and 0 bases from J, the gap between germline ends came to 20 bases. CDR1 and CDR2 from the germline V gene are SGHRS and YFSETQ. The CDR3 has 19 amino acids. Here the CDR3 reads CASSPSGTTVGSYNSPLHF. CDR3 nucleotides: TGCGCCAGCAGCCCCTCCGGGACGACTGTCGGCTCCTATAATTCACCCCTCCACTTT.

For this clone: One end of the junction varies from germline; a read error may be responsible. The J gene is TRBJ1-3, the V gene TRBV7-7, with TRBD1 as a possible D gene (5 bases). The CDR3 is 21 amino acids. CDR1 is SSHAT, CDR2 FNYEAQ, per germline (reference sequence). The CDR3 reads CASSLFPGSAGLTRSGNTIYF. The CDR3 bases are TGTGCTAGCAGCTTATTCCCGGGTTCGGCAGGGCTCACCCGATCTGGAAACACCATATATTTT.

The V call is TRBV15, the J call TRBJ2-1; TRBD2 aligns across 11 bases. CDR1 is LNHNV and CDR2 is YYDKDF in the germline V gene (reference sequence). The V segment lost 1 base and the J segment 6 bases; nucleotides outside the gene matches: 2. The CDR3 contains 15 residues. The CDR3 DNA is TGTGCCACCAGCAGAGCGGGACTAGCGGTCAATGAGCAGTTCTTC. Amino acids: CATSRAGLAVNEQFF.

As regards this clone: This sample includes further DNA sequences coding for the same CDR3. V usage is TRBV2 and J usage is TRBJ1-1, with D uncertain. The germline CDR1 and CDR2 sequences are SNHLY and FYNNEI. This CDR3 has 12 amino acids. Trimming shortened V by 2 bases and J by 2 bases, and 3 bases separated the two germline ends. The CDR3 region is CASSEQNTEAFF. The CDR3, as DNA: TGTGCCAGCAGTGAACAAAACACTGAAGCTTTCTTT.

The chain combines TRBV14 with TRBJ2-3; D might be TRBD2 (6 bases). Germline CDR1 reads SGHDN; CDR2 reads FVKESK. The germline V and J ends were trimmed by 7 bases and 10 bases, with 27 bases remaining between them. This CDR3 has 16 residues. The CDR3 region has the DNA TGTGCCAGCAACCCCGGCGGAGGGGTGGCTCACATTGCGCAGTATTTT. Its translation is CASNPGGGVAHIAQYF.

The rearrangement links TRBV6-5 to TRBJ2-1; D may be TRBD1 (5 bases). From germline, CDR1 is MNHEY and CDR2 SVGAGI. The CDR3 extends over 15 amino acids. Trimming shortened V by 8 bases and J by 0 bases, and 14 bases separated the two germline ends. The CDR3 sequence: CASWSRQSSYNEQFF. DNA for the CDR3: TGTGCCAGCTGGTCGCGACAGAGCTCCTACAATGAGCAGTTCTTC.

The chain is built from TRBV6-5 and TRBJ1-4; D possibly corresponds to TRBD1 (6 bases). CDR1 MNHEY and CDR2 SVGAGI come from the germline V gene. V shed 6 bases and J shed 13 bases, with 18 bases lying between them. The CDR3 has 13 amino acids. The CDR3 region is CASSVLQGNGLFF. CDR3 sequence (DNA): TGTGCCAGCAGCGTACTACAGGGTAATGGACTGTTTTTT.

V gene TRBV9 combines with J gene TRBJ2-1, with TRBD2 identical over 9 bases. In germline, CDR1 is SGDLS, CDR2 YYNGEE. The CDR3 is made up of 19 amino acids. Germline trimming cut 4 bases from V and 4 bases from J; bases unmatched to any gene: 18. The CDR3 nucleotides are TGTGCCAGCAGCCCCCACCGGGCTAGCGGGACTACGGGTTACAATGAGCAGTTCTTC. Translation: CASSPHRASGTTGYNEQFF.

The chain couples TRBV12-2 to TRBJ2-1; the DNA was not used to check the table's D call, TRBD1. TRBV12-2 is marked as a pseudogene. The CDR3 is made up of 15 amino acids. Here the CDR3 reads CASRLGTGVYNEQFF. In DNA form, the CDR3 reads TGTGCAAGTCGCTTAGGGACAGGGGTCTACAATGAGCAGTTCTTC.

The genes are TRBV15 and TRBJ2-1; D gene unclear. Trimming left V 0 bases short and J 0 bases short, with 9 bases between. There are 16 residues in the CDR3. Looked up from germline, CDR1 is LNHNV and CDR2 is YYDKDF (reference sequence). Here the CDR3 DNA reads TGTGCCACCAGCAGAGAGCCTAGTCGCTCCTACAATGAGCAGTTCTTC. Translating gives CATSREPSRSYNEQFF. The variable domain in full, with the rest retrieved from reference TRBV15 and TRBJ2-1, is DAMVIQNPRYQVTQFGKPVTLSCSQTLNHNVMYWYQQKSSQAPKLLFHYYDKDFNNEADTPDNFQSRRPNTSFCFLDIRSPGLGDTAMYLCATSREPSRSYNEQFFGPGTRLTVL.

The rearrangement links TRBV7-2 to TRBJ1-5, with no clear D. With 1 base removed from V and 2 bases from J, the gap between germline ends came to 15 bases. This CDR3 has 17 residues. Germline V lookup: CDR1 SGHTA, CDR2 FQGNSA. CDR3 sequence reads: CASSLVGGGKGNQPQHF. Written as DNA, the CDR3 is TGTGCCAGCAGCTTAGTAGGAGGAGGGAAGGGCAATCAGCCCCAGCATTTT.

CDR3 loop: CASSPPVRKEFF. CDR3 sequence (DNA): TGTGCCAGCAGCCCGCCAGTCCGTAAGGAGTTCTTC. The chain links TRBV5-5 to TRBJ2-1; the D is unclear. Germline V gene data show CDR1 as SGHKS and CDR2 as YYEKEE (reference sequence). V lost 4 bases and J 14 bases, leaving 16 bases between the germline ends. The CDR3 is 12 residues long.

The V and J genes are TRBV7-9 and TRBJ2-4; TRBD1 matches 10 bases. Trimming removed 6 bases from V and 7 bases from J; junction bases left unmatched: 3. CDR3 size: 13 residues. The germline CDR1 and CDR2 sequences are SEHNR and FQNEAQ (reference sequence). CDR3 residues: CASSWGQGNIQYF. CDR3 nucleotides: TGTGCCAGCAGTTGGGGACAGGGGAACATTCAGTACTTC.

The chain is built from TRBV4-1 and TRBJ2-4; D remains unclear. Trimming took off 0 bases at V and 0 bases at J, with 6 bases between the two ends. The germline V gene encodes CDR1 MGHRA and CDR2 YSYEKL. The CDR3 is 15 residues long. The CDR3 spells CASSQDELAKNIQYF. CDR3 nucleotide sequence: TGCGCCAGCAGCCAAGACGAGCTAGCCAAAAACATTCAGTACTTC.

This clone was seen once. CDR3: CASSFAGTEAFF. CDR3 DNA: TGTGCCAGCAGCTTCGCGGGGACTGAAGCTTTCTTT. The J gene is TRBJ1-1, the V gene TRBV7-8; no reliable D call. Trimming removed 3 bases at V and 5 bases at J, with 7 bases between. CDR1 and CDR2 from the germline V gene are SGHVS and FQNEAQ. The CDR3 consists of 12 residues.

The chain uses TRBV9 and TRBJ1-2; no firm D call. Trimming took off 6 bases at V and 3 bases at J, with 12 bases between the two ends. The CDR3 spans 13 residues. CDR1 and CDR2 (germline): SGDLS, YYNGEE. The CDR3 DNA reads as TGTGCCAGCAAAAAGACCGCTGACTATGGCTACACCTTC. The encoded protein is CASKKTADYGYTF. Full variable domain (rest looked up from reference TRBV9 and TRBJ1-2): DSGVTQTPKHLITATGQRVTLRCSPRSGDLSVYWYQQSLDQGLQFLIQYYNGEERAKGNILERFSAQQFPDLHSELNLSSLELGDSALYFCASKKTADYGYTFGSGTRLTVV.

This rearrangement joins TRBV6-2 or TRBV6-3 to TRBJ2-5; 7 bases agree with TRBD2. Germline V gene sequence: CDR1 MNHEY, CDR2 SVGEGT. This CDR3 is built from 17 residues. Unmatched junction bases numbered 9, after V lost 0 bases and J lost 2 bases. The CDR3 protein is CASSYSKRLADQETQYF. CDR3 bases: TGTGCCAGCAGTTACTCAAAGAGACTAGCCGATCAAGAGACCCAGTACTTC.

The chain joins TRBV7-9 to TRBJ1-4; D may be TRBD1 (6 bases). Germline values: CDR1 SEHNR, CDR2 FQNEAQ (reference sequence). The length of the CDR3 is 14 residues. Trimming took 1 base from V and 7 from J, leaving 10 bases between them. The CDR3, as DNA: TGTGCCAGCAGCTTAGGGGGGCAAGGTGAAAAACTGTTTTTT. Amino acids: CASSLGGQGEKLFF.

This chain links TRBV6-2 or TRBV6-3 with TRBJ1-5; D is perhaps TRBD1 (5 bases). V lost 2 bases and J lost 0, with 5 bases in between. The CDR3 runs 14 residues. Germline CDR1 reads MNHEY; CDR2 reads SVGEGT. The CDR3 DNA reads TGTGCCAGCAGTTACGGGGGTAGCAATCAGCCCCAGCATTTT. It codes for CASSYGGSNQPQHF.

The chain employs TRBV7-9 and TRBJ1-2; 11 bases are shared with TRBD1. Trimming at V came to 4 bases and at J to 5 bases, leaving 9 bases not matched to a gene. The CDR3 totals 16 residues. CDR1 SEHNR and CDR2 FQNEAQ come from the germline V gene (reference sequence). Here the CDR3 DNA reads TGTGCCAGCAGCTCCTATCGGACAGGGGGCGTATATGGCTACACCTTC. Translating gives CASSSYRTGGVYGYTF.

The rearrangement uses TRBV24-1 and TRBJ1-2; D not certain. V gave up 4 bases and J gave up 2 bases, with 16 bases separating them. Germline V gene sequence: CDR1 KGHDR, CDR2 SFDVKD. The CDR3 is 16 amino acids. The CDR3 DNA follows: TGTGCCACCAGTGACCCCAATTCCGCAGCCAACTATGGCTACACCTTC. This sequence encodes CATSDPNSAANYGYTF.

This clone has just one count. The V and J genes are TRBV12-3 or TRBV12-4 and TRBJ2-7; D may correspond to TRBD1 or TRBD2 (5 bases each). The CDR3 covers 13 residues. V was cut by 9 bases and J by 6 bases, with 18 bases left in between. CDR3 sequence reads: CASSLLRGGEQYF. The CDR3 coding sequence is TGTGCCAGTTCACTTTTGAGGGGTGGCGAGCAGTACTTC.

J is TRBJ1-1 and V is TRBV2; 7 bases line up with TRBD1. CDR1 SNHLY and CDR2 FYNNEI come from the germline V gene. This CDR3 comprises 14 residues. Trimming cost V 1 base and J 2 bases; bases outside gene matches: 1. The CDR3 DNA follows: TGTGCCAGCAGTGAAGGACAGGGAAACACTGAAGCTTTCTTT. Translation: CASSEGQGNTEAFF. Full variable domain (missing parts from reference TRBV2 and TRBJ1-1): EPEVTQTPSHQVTQMGQEVILRCVPISNHLYFYWYRQILGQKVEFLVSFYNNEISEKSEIFDDQFSVERPDGSNFTLKIRSTKLEDSAMYFCASSEGQGNTEAFFGQGTRLTVV.

The CDR3 DNA follows: TGTGCCAGTAGTATTTTTGGGAGGACGGAAAATAATTCACCCCTCCACTTT. Translating it yields CASSIFGRTENNSPLHF. The rearrangement uses TRBV19 and TRBJ1-6; D is ambiguous. V was pared by 3 bases and J by 5 bases, with 17 bases between. The CDR3 sequence is 17 residues long. Germline CDR1 and CDR2: LNHDA and SQIVND (reference sequence).